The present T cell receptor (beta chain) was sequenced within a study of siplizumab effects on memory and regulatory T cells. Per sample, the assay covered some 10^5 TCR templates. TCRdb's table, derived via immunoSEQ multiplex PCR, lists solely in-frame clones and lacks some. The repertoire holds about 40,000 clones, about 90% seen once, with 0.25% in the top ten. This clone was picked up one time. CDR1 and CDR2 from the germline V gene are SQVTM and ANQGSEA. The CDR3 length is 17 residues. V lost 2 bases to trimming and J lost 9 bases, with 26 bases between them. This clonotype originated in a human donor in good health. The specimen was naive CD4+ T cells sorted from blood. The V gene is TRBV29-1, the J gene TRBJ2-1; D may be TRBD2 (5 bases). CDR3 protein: CSVEPLDRVGALGEQFF. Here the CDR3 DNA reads TGCAGCGTTGAACCCCTTGACCGGGTGGGAGCATTGGGTGAGCAGTTCTTC.